This T cell receptor (beta chain) stems from a study of T cell repertoires in cytomegalovirus infection. Study observations and caveats: In two of eight donors, the top clonotype was HLA-C-restricted CMV-specific.

As concerns this clonotype: Its antigen is not known.

This CDR3 has 13 residues. V was shortened by 2 bases and J by 6 bases, with 9 bases between the two germline ends. CDR1 is SGHDT and CDR2 is YYEEEE in the germline V gene. Each CDR3 protein is one row after TCRdb ran MiXCR on the reads. The sample records about 400,000 distinct CDR3 sequences, 15% to 20% being singletons. Sequencing was done on a sample of PBMCs. This TCR was recovered from a human donor in good health (CMV status not recorded). Some clones in this sample may be carry-over from other donors' samples. V and J are TRBV5-6 and TRBJ2-1; unclear D gene. CDR3 in amino acids: CASSLGHPNEQFF. CDR3 DNA: TGTGCCAGCAGCTTAGGCCACCCCAATGAGCAGTTCTTC.